The sequence of this TCR beta chain was determined in a study of control samples from healthy donors and cancer patients. The CDR3 contains 14 residues. Trimming stripped 11 bases from V and 0 bases from J, with 17 bases between. The germline V gene has CDR1 MNHEY and CDR2 SVGAGI. The method was immunoSEQ multiplex PCR; TCRdb's version includes in-frame clones alone and lacks a portion of them. The sample yields around 110,000 clones, approximately 90% seen once. Sample: PBMCs. The chain combines TRBV6-5 with TRBJ2-7; tentative D call: TRBD2 (5 bases). The sequence was collected from a woman aged 45-60 years with colorectal cancer. CDR3 residues: CAAQEPGLSYEQYF. CDR3 DNA: TGTGCCGCCCAGGAGCCAGGACTCTCCTACGAGCAGTACTTC.